The 9 T cell receptor beta chains in this list originate from one sample, sequenced in a study of T cell changes during pregnancy in multiple sclerosis. Produced via immunoSEQ multiplex PCR; TCRdb's table is partial and in-frame only. Here the sample spans approximately 100,000 clones, approximately 90% being singletons. The specimen comprised peripheral blood, sampled after pregnancy. The receptors were sampled from a female donor with multiple sclerosis, enrolled in a pregnancy study.

V gene TRBV4-1 combines with J gene TRBJ1-6; perhaps TRBD1 as D (6 bases). The CDR3 is made up of 14 amino acids. V shed 1 base and J shed 11 bases, with 12 bases lying between them. CDR1 is MGHRA and CDR2 is YSYEKL in the germline V gene. The CDR3, as DNA: TGCGCCAGCAGCCAAGCCGCCAGGGGTACACCCCTCCACTTT. This encodes CASSQAARGTPLHF.

The V gene is TRBV9, the J gene TRBJ1-2; possible D gene TRBD1, 6 bases. Germline V gene data show CDR1 as SGDLS and CDR2 as YYNGEE. The CDR3 is 12 amino acids. V lost 7 bases and J 6 bases, leaving 13 bases between the germline ends. The CDR3: CASQETGHGYTF. The DNA for the CDR3 is TGTGCCAGCCAGGAGACAGGCCATGGCTACACCTTC.

This rearrangement joins TRBV29-1 to TRBJ1-4; 7 bases are a match to TRBD1. After removal of 6 bases from V and 8 bases from J, the junction contained 3 bases not matched to a gene. CDR1 SQVTM and CDR2 ANQGSEA come from the germline V gene. The CDR3 is made up of 11 amino acids. The CDR3 loop reads CSVGQAEKLFF. The CDR3 nucleotides are TGCAGCGTCGGACAGGCAGAAAAACTGTTTTTT.

The chain recombines TRBV10-3 with TRBJ2-3, with D possibly TRBD2 on 5 matching bases. CDR1 and CDR2 (germline): ENHRY, SYGVKD. This CDR3 spans 14 amino acids. Trimming left V 3 bases short and J 3 bases short, with 10 bases between. The chain's CDR3 is CAISDRGWTDTQYF. DNA of the CDR3: TGTGCCATCAGTGACCGGGGATGGACAGATACGCAGTATTTT.

The rearrangement joins TRBV18 to TRBJ2-3; 8 positions match TRBD2. This CDR3 contains 15 residues. J gave up 4 bases and V 4 bases, and 7 bases lay outside the gene matches. The germline V gene encodes CDR1 KGHSH and CDR2 LQKENI. The CDR3 bases are TGTGCCAGCTCACGGTTAGCGGGGAGTTCAGATACGCAGTATTTT. Translation gives CASSRLAGSSDTQYF.

The chain combines TRBV10-1 with TRBJ2-3; 9 bases agree with TRBD2. Germline V gives CDR1 WNHNN, CDR2 SYGVQD (reference sequence). This CDR3 has 15 residues. V trimming: 3 bases; J trimming: 3 bases; junction bases outside the gene matches: 4. The CDR3 DNA follows: TGCGCCAGCAGTGAAGTGCGGGGGGGTACAGATACGCAGTATTTT. Translated: CASSEVRGGTDTQYF.

V and J are TRBV7-9 and TRBJ2-3; possible D gene TRBD2, 5 bases. The CDR3 extends over 15 amino acids. The germline V and J ends were trimmed by 7 bases and 0 bases, with 14 bases remaining between them. Germline values: CDR1 SEHNR, CDR2 FQNEAQ (reference sequence). In DNA, the CDR3 is TGTGCCAGCACCAATCCAGGAGGAAGCACAGATACGCAGTATTTT. Its translation: CASTNPGGSTDTQYF.

This chain joins TRBV9 and TRBJ2-7, with a possible D match to TRBD1 (6 bases). In germline, CDR1 is SGDLS, CDR2 YYNGEE. The CDR3 length is 15 residues. The V end was cut by 0 bases, the J end by 0 bases, with 10 bases between. CDR3 DNA sequence: TGTGCCAGCAGCGTAGACGTAGGGGGCTCCTACGAGCAGTACTTC. It translates to CASSVDVGGSYEQYF.

V and J are TRBV19 and TRBJ1-2; possible D gene TRBD1, 5 bases. The CDR3 is made up of 15 amino acids. V was clipped by 1 base and J by 3 bases, with 12 bases between them. Germline-derived CDR1 and CDR2 are LNHDA and SQIVND (reference sequence). The CDR3 DNA sequence: TGTGCCAGTAGTATAGCTGGGGCGTATGACTATGGCTACACCTTC. Translation gives CASSIAGAYDYGYTF.